This T cell receptor (beta chain) was captured by sequencing in a study of blood T cell repertoires in COVID-19. Participants were aged about 18 to 100 years from roughly 26 US areas. Cohort assignment relied on participant-reported clinical history. In the authors' methods: Estimated nucleated cell counts came from reference gene primer amplification. The repertoire was sequenced with immunoSEQ multiplex PCR; TCRdb's copy has only in-frame clones and lacks some. The V and J calls and clone size come from that table; D and trimming were worked out from the DNA. Of approximately 150,000 clones listed, around four fifths are singletons. Between the trimmed V and J ends, which lost 7 bases and 0 bases, there was a span of 14 bases. This CDR3 has 16 residues. Germline V gene lookup returns CDR1 SGHRS and CDR2 YFSETQ.

The receptor comes from a man aged 65 to 85 who had been exposed to COVID-19. This chain uses TRBV5-1 with TRBJ2-6; perhaps TRBD1 as D (6 bases). Specimen: PBMCs or T cells enriched from blood (not recorded which). The CDR3 bases are TGCGCCAGCTCCGGGACAACCCTCTCTGGGGCCAACGTCCTGACTTTC. The encoded protein is CASSGTTLSGANVLTF.